One and the same sample provided the 27 T cell receptor beta chains below, sequenced in a study of immune cell composition in non-small cell lung cancer. Sequencing was performed with immunoSEQ multiplex PCR; in TCRdb, only in-frame clones are kept and a portion is missing. The sample lists 2,000 to 2,500 clones, roughly 77% occurring once. The specimen sequenced was lung tumor tissue. The receptors shown here come from a human donor with non-small cell lung cancer.

This clone was counted once. CDR3 region: CASSLWGGSPYEQYF. CDR3 nucleotides: TGTGCCAGCAGCTTATGGGGGGGGTCACCCTACGAGCAGTACTTC. The chain carries TRBV7-3 and TRBJ2-7; TRBD2 aligns across 7 bases. Germline loops: CDR1 SGHTA, CDR2 FQGTGA. V shed 2 bases and J 2 bases; nucleotides not matched to a gene: 6. The CDR3 runs 15 residues. The complete variable domain, with remaining parts taken from reference TRBV7-3 and TRBJ2-7, reads GAGVSQTPSNKVTEKGKYVELRCDPISGHTALYWYRQSLGQGPEFLIYFQGTGAADDSGLPNDRFFAVRPEGSVSTLKIQRTERGDSAVYLCASSLWGGSPYEQYFGPGTRLTVT.

This sequence joins TRBV5-1 and TRBJ1-2; TRBD1 aligns across 8 bases. V shed 3 bases, J shed 10 bases, and the junction held 11 bases outside the gene matches. The CDR3 extends over 14 amino acids. The germline V gene has CDR1 SGHRS and CDR2 YFSETQ. CDR3 sequence reads: CASSYQIGTGDYTF. CDR3 DNA: TGCGCCAGCAGCTACCAGATAGGGACAGGAGACTACACCTTC.

This clone was seen only once. The V call is TRBV7-2, the J call TRBJ1-1; 8 nucleotides align to TRBD1. The V and J ends lost 5 bases and 5 bases, in that order; junction bases with no gene match: 7. Germline CDR1 reads SGHTA; CDR2 reads FQGNSA. The CDR3 has 14 residues. This chain's CDR3 is CASSKTGGGTEAFF. CDR3 DNA sequence: TGTGCCAGCAGCAAAACAGGGGGAGGGACTGAAGCTTTCTTT. Full variable domain (missing parts from reference TRBV7-2 and TRBJ1-1): GAGVSQSPSNKVTEKGKDVELRCDPISGHTALYWYRQSLGQGLEFLIYFQGNSAPDKSGLPSDRFSAERTGGSVSTLTIQRTQQEDSAVYLCASSKTGGGTEAFFGQGTRLTVV.

This clone was counted between two and nine times. The chain combines TRBV27 with TRBJ2-2; a weak D match, TRBD1 (7 bases). V was pared by 2 bases and J by 5 bases, with 15 bases between. CDR3 size: 16 residues. From germline, CDR1 is MNHEY and CDR2 SMNVEV (reference sequence). The CDR3: CASSLVRQGGTGELFF. In nucleotides, the CDR3 is TGTGCCAGCAGTTTAGTACGCCAGGGGGGAACCGGGGAGCTGTTTTTT.

The genes are TRBV25-1 and TRBJ2-7; possibly TRBD2 for D (7 bases). The germline V gene has CDR1 MGHDK and CDR2 SYGVNS. CDR3 size: 14 residues. Trimming cost V 4 bases and J 2 bases, with 12 bases left between them. DNA of the CDR3: TGTGCCAGCAGTGTTAGGGGGGGCCCCTACGAGCAGTACTTC. Translated: CASSVRGGPYEQYF.

The chain couples TRBV2 to TRBJ2-1; 9 bases map to TRBD1. Germline CDR1 is SNHLY and CDR2 is FYNNEI. The CDR3 totals 15 residues. The V gene end was trimmed by 6 bases and the J gene end by 0 bases; junction bases not matched to a gene: 3. The CDR3 DNA reads as TGTGCCAGCAGGGACAGGGGTAGCTCCTACAATGAGCAGTTCTTC. This gives the protein CASRDRGSSYNEQFF.

A single count supports this clone. The chain carries TRBV2 and TRBJ2-5; D remains unclear. Between the trimmed V and J ends, which lost 2 bases and 7 bases, there was a span of 8 bases. Germline loops: CDR1 SNHLY, CDR2 FYNNEI. There are 12 residues in the CDR3. CDR3 loop: CASSESPGTQYF. The CDR3 region has the DNA TGTGCCAGCAGTGAATCCCCGGGGACCCAGTACTTC.

The rearrangement links TRBV5-1 to TRBJ1-2, with 8 bases aligning to TRBD1. This CDR3 spans 16 amino acids. Germline values: CDR1 SGHRS, CDR2 YFSETQ. J was trimmed by 0 bases and V by 3 bases; bases with no gene match: 7. The CDR3 nucleotides are TGCGCCAGCAGCTCCGGACAGGGAGAAGCTAACTATGGCTACACCTTC. Its protein is CASSSGQGEANYGYTF.

V is TRBV4-3 and J is TRBJ2-7; the match to TRBD2 covers 7 bases. Per germline, CDR1 LGHNA and CDR2 YSLEER. The CDR3 contains 12 residues. With V trimmed by 6 bases and J by 7 bases, 6 bases remained unmatched. CDR3 loop: CASRGREHEQYV. DNA for the CDR3: TGCGCCAGCAGGGGGCGGGAGCATGAGCAGTACGTC.

This clone came up once. The chain has TRBV7-6 and TRBJ2-2, with D uncertain. CDR1 and CDR2 from the germline V gene are SGHVS and FNYEAQ. CDR3 length equals 14 residues. V lost 4 bases to trimming and J lost 1 base, with 7 bases between them. CDR3: CASSYAENTGELFF. CDR3 DNA: TGTGCCAGCAGCTACGCGGAGAACACCGGGGAGCTGTTTTTT.

This chain joins TRBV4-2 and TRBJ1-1, with no clear D. Germline V gene data show CDR1 as LGHNA and CDR2 as YNFKEQ. The V gene lost 1 base and the J gene lost 6 bases, with 9 bases spanning the gap. This CDR3 has 13 amino acids. In nucleotides, the CDR3 is TGTGCCAGCAGCCAAGCACAGACCGCTGAAGCTTTCTTT. Its translation is CASSQAQTAEAFF.

J is TRBJ2-5 and V is TRBV7-9, with TRBD1 identical over 9 bases. V was pared by 4 bases and J by 5 bases, with 5 bases of the junction left unmatched. From germline, CDR1 is SEHNR and CDR2 FQNEAQ (reference sequence). The CDR3 is made up of 14 amino acids. The CDR3 loop is CASSYGQGRETQYF. The CDR3 region has the DNA TGTGCCAGCAGCTATGGACAGGGGAGGGAGACCCAGTACTTC.

J is TRBJ2-1 and V is TRBV7-9; TRBD1 might be the D (5 bases). This CDR3 region has 12 residues. V was clipped by 5 bases and J by 11 bases, with 13 bases between them. The germline V gene has CDR1 SEHNR and CDR2 FQNEAQ (reference sequence). The CDR3 region is CASSLTDRQQFF. As DNA, the CDR3 is TGTGCCAGCAGCCTAACCGACAGACAGCAGTTCTTC.

The chain combines TRBV7-2 with TRBJ1-2; tentatively, D is TRBD1 (5 bases). The V and J ends lost 6 bases and 8 bases respectively, with 10 bases between them. Germline lookup yields CDR1 SGHTA and CDR2 FQGNSA. The CDR3 runs 11 residues. CDR3 sequence: CASRSGGGYTF. In nucleotides, the CDR3 is TGTGCCAGCAGAAGCGGGGGAGGCTACACCTTC.

The V and J genes are TRBV6-1 and TRBJ2-7; a possible D gene is TRBD1 (5 bases). Germline CDR1 and CDR2: MNHNS and SASEGT. V was shortened by 3 bases and J by 2 bases, with 14 bases between the two germline ends. The CDR3 spans 15 residues. Here the CDR3 reads CASSEADGQTYEQYV. The DNA for the CDR3 is TGTGCCAGCAGTGAGGCGGACGGACAAACCTACGAGCAGTACGTC.

This clone has a single count. The chain carries TRBV4-1 and TRBJ1-5, with D hard to call. Trimming took 1 base from V and 5 from J, leaving 12 bases between them. The CDR3 is 15 residues long. In germline, CDR1 is MGHRA, CDR2 YSYEKL. The CDR3 nucleotides are TGCGCCAGCAGCCAAGTGAACGGGGTCTATCAGCCCCAGCATTTT. Translation gives CASSQVNGVYQPQHF.

The chain links TRBV2 to TRBJ2-1; 9 bases are a match to TRBD2. V gave up 7 bases and J gave up 4 bases; unmatched junction bases: 5. CDR3 size: 14 residues. Germline CDR1 is SNHLY and CDR2 is FYNNEI. In nucleotides, the CDR3 is TGTGCCAGCACGACGCGGGAGGGTTACAATGAGCAGTTCTTC. Translated: CASTTREGYNEQFF.

This chain uses TRBV7-2 with TRBJ2-7, with D possibly being TRBD1 (6 bases). The CDR3 is made up of 14 amino acids. Trimming cost V 1 base and J 2 bases, with 9 bases left between them. Germline CDR1 is SGHTA and CDR2 is FQGNSA. In DNA form, the CDR3 reads TGTGCCAGCAGCTTAGGGCAGGGGACCTACGAGCAGTACTTC. As protein: CASSLGQGTYEQYF.

The chain employs TRBV6-6 and TRBJ1-3; the D gene is possibly TRBD1 (5 bases). The CDR3 is 13 amino acids. The ends were cut back, 7 bases at V and 4 bases at J, with 11 bases in the middle. Looked up from germline, CDR1 is MNHNY and CDR2 is SVGAGI (reference sequence). CDR3 nucleotides: TGTGCCAGCAATCCTGACAGCGGAAACACCATATATTTT. Translated, it gives CASNPDSGNTIYF.

J is TRBJ2-5 and V is TRBV5-4, with 9 bases aligning to TRBD1. Trimming at V came to 4 bases and at J to 4 bases, leaving 2 bases not matched to a gene. CDR1 and CDR2 (germline): SGHNT, YYREEE (reference sequence). This CDR3 comprises 13 residues. The CDR3 nucleotides read TGTGCCAGCAGCCAGACAGGGGGAGAGACCCAGTACTTC. It yields the protein CASSQTGGETQYF.

CDR3 protein: CASSILLAGIGYNEQFF. The CDR3 bases are TGTGCCAGTAGTATCCTACTAGCGGGGATTGGTTACAATGAGCAGTTCTTC. The chain employs TRBV19 and TRBJ2-1, with 10 bases aligning to TRBD2. Looked up from germline, CDR1 is LNHDA and CDR2 is SQIVND (reference sequence). The V segment lost 3 bases and the J segment 4 bases; nucleotides outside the gene matches: 9. The CDR3 consists of 17 residues.

This clone has a handful of counts. This chain joins TRBV7-3 and TRBJ2-7; D call uncertain. Germline V gene lookup returns CDR1 SGHTA and CDR2 FQGTGA. The CDR3 spans 14 residues. V was cut by 2 bases and J by 5 bases, with 13 bases left in between. DNA for the CDR3: TGTGCCAGCAGCTTACGGTCCCAGCGCGACGAGCAGTACGTC. It yields the protein CASSLRSQRDEQYV.

This clone was seen a few times. The rearrangement uses TRBV5-4 and TRBJ2-1, with TRBD1 matching over 11 bases. Per germline, CDR1 SGHNT and CDR2 YYREEE (reference sequence). The CDR3 spans 17 residues. Trimming at V came to 5 bases and at J to 8 bases, leaving 15 bases not matched to a gene. CDR3 amino acids: CASRKRPGQGGFDEQFF. As DNA, the CDR3 is TGTGCCAGCAGAAAGAGGCCGGGACAGGGGGGTTTTGATGAGCAGTTCTTC.

The chain couples TRBV5-1 to TRBJ2-3; TRBD2 aligns across 11 bases. CDR1 and CDR2 from the germline V gene are SGHRS and YFSETQ. The CDR3 loop spans 16 amino acids. The J segment lost 3 bases and the V segment lost 0 bases, leaving 3 bases of the junction unmatched. The CDR3 coding sequence is TGCGCCAGCAGCTTGGGACTAGCGGGGAAGACAGATACGCAGTATTTT. Amino acid sequence: CASSLGLAGKTDTQYF.

The V gene is TRBV7-2, the J gene TRBJ2-1, with 10 positions matching TRBD2. The CDR3 is 15 residues long. V lost 7 bases and J lost 4; bases outside the gene matches: 7. Germline assignment: CDR1 SGHTA and CDR2 FQGNSA. In DNA, the CDR3 is TGTGCCAGCAACCCTGGACTAGCGGCTTACAATGAGCAGTTCTTC. Translation: CASNPGLAAYNEQFF.

The gene calls are TRBV11-2 and TRBJ2-7; the D gene is possibly TRBD1 (6 bases). This CDR3 is built from 15 residues. The V and J ends lost 0 bases and 2 bases respectively, with 11 bases between them. Germline loops: CDR1 SGHAT, CDR2 FQNNGV. For the CDR3, the DNA is TGTGCCAGCAGCTTAGATTCCGGGACAACCTACGAGCAGTACGTC. It translates to CASSLDSGTTYEQYV.

CDR3 DNA: TGTGCCAGCAGCTTAGGACAGGGTTACCGCAATGAGCAGTTCTTC. Its protein is CASSLGQGYRNEQFF. This chain uses TRBV7-6 with TRBJ2-1; 7 bases map to TRBD1. The CDR3 covers 15 residues. J gave up 6 bases and V 1 base, and 6 bases lay outside the gene matches. The germline V gene encodes CDR1 SGHVS and CDR2 FNYEAQ.